The rows below give T cell receptor beta chains drawn from one sample of a study of OX40 agonist ivuxolimab in advanced cancers. Using immunoSEQ multiplex PCR, the repertoire was profiled, and TCRdb retains in-frame clones only, with some absent. Counted here are more than 45,000 clones, approximately 91% occurring once; the ten biggest clones make up approximately 6.7%. Here the sequenced sample was CD4+ or CD8+ T cells sorted from blood, taken in a trial of the OX40 agonist ivuxolimab. The receptor set was obtained from an adult with an advanced solid tumor such as melanoma, head and neck, liver or kidney cancer. The CDR3 runs from the conserved cysteine through the conserved F or W. A D gene is named only where the DNA matches it firmly. For some rows the clone size is stated as once, few or many, or as a class when expanded; others skip it.

CASSDGQGVTEAFF	TGTGCCAGCAGCGACGGACAGGGGGTCACTGAAGCTTTCTTT	TRBJ1-1	-	TRBV7-3	TRBD1
CSVEAGGTGKLFF	TGCAGCGTTGAGGCGGGCGGGACCGGAAAACTGTTTTTT	TRBJ1-4	-	TRBV29-1	-
CASSASGGSYNEQFF	TGTGCCAGCAGCGCCTCGGGAGGGTCCTACAATGAGCAGTTCTTC	TRBJ2-1	once	TRBV6-1	TRBD2
CASSQVPGSEKLFF	TGTGCCAGCAGCCAAGTTCCAGGTAGTGAAAAACTGTTTTTT	TRBJ1-4	few	TRBV4-2	-
CASSFVGGGTYEQYF	TGTGCCAGCAGCTTCGTCGGCGGGGGGACCTACGAGCAGTACTTC	TRBJ2-7	-	TRBV5-4	TRBD2
CASDTGTGLAKNIQYF	TGTGCCAGCGATACCGGGACAGGTTTAGCCAAAAACATTCAGTACTTC	TRBJ2-4	-	TRBV27	TRBD1
CASTLGRGLLDTQYF	TGTGCCAGCACCCTGGGCAGGGGGCTATTAGATACGCAGTATTTT	TRBJ2-3	-	TRBV19	TRBD1
CASSPASNQPQHF	TGTGCCAGCAGCCCCGCCTCGAATCAGCCCCAGCATTTT	TRBJ1-5	-	TRBV6-6	-
CASSFPTGGLGNYGYTF	TGTGCCAGCAGCTTTCCGACAGGGGGCCTGGGTAACTATGGCTACACCTTC	TRBJ1-2	-	TRBV5-4	TRBD1
CASSLGRGNYNEQFF	TGTGCCAGCAGCTTAGGCCGGGGAAACTACAATGAGCAGTTCTTC	TRBJ2-1	-	TRBV13	-
CASTPASGDFSYEQYF	TGTGCCAGCACCCCAGCTAGCGGGGATTTTTCCTACGAGCAGTACTTC	TRBJ2-7	-	TRBV7-2	TRBD2
CASSVEAAGNTIYF	TGTGCCAGCAGCGTAGAGGCAGCTGGAAACACCATATATTTT	TRBJ1-3	-	TRBV9	-
CANSGGMGNQPQHF	TGTGCCAACAGTGGGGGGATGGGCAATCAGCCCCAGCATTTT	TRBJ1-5	-	TRBV2	-
CASSLSSGGAKNIQYF	TGTGCCAGCAGCTTATCGTCTGGGGGCGCCAAAAACATTCAGTACTTC	TRBJ2-4	once	TRBV7-3	-
CASSLAGSPTYGYTF	TGTGCCAGCAGCTTGGCGGGCAGCCCAACCTATGGCTACACCTTC	TRBJ1-2	once	TRBV7-9	-
CASSPGSSYNSPLHF	TGTGCCAGCTCACCAGGGAGCTCCTATAATTCACCCCTCCACTTT	TRBJ1-6	-	TRBV18	-
CASSLETETSEAFF	TGTGCCAGCAGCTTAGAGACGGAAACCTCTGAAGCTTTCTTT	TRBJ1-1	-	TRBV7-9	-
CATCEPGGYEQYF	TGTGCCACTTGCGAACCAGGGGGTTACGAGCAGTACTTC	TRBJ2-7	-	TRBV6-5	TRBD1
CASSIVLGPDTQYF	TGTGCCAGTAGTATTGTCCTCGGGCCAGATACGCAGTATTTT	TRBJ2-3	-	TRBV19	-
CASSDSWTDYGYTF	TGTGCCAGCAGTGACTCGTGGACAGACTATGGCTACACCTTC	TRBJ1-2	-	TRBV25-1	-
CASSDEGAGLNQPQHF	TGTGCCAGCAGTGATGAGGGGGCAGGACTCAATCAGCCCCAGCATTTT	TRBJ1-5	-	TRBV6-1	TRBD1
CASSLKGETQYF	TGTGCCAGCAGTCTTAAGGGAGAGACCCAGTACTTC	TRBJ2-5	-	TRBV11-3	-
CASSVTDNEQFF	TGTGCCAGCAGCGTCACCGACAATGAGCAGTTCTTC	TRBJ2-1	-	TRBV9	-
CAISESQGTEAFF	TGTGCCATCAGTGAGTCCCAGGGGACTGAAGCTTTCTTT	TRBJ1-1	-	TRBV10-3	-
CASSPHRRPLNTGELFF	TGTGCCAGCAGCCCTCATCGACGCCCCTTGAACACCGGGGAGCTGTTTTTT	TRBJ2-2	-	TRBV9	-
CASSHTGTGMNTEAFF	TGTGCCAGCAGCCACACCGGGACAGGGATGAACACTGAAGCTTTCTTT	TRBJ1-1	-	TRBV7-9	TRBD1
CASSLGWTPGELFF	TGCGCCAGCAGCTTGGGGTGGACACCCGGGGAGCTGTTTTTT	TRBJ2-2	-	TRBV5-1	-
CASSLEFLIPTAQNYGYTF	TGTGCCAGCAGCTTAGAATTTTTAATCCCGACAGCTCAAAACTATGGCTACACCTTC	TRBJ1-2	once	TRBV7-8	-
CASSPRPIHNEKLFF	TGCGCCAGCAGCCCGCGGCCCATACACAATGAAAAACTGTTTTTT	TRBJ1-4	-	TRBV4-1	-
CASSYADSYGYTF	TGTGCCAGCAGTTACGCGGACAGTTATGGCTACACCTTC	TRBJ1-2	once	TRBV6-6	-
CASSLAGELTNTGELFF	TGTGCCAGCAGCTTAGCAGGAGAACTGACGAACACCGGGGAGCTGTTTTTT	TRBJ2-2	-	TRBV11-1	-
CASSETRTGEVVTEAFF	TGCGCCAGCAGTGAAACCAGGACAGGGGAGGTGGTAACTGAAGCTTTCTTT	TRBJ1-1	few	TRBV10-1	TRBD1
CASSDVAGGNTGELFF	TGTGCCAGCAGTGACGTTGCGGGGGGGAACACCGGGGAGCTGTTTTTT	TRBJ2-2	-	TRBV6-4	TRBD2
CASAPGEQETQYF	TGTGCCAGCGCCCCAGGGGAACAAGAGACCCAGTACTTC	TRBJ2-5	-	TRBV28	-
CASSRAGTEETQYF	TGCGCCAGCAGTCGCGCCGGGACAGAAGAGACCCAGTACTTC	TRBJ2-5	-	TRBV4-1	TRBD1
CSFLPLIQEMNTEAFF	TGCAGCTTCCTGCCCCTTATACAGGAGATGAACACTGAAGCTTTCTTT	TRBJ1-1	-	TRBV29-1	-
CASSLTSGTGALDEQFF	TGTGCCAGCTCACTCACTTCCGGGACAGGGGCTCTGGATGAGCAGTTCTTC	TRBJ2-1	-	TRBV18	TRBD1
CASSPPGQPEKLFF	TGTGCCAGCTCACCACCGGGACAACCAGAAAAACTGTTTTTT	TRBJ1-4	once	TRBV18	-
CASSFVSGERASPQYF	TGTGCCAGCAGTTTCGTTAGCGGGGAACGAGCCTCGCCGCAGTATTTT	TRBJ2-3	-	TRBV27	TRBD2
CASAASGGSNEQFF	TGTGCCAGCGCCGCGAGCGGGGGCTCCAATGAGCAGTTCTTC	TRBJ2-1	-	TRBV7-9	TRBD2
CASSPGTSGVPNEQFF	TGCGCCAGCAGCCCTGGGACTAGCGGGGTGCCCAATGAGCAGTTCTTC	TRBJ2-1	-	TRBV5-1	TRBD2
CASRGSSGNTIYF	TGTGCCAGTAGGGGCAGCTCTGGAAACACCATATATTTT	TRBJ1-3	-	TRBV19	-
CASSSDSSSYEQYF	TGTGCCAGCAGCTCGGACAGTTCCTCCTACGAGCAGTACTTC	TRBJ2-7	-	TRBV13	-
CASSLTSGGANTGELFF	TGTGCCAGCAGCCTGACTAGCGGGGGCGCGAACACCGGGGAGCTGTTTTTT	TRBJ2-2	-	TRBV5-6	TRBD2
CASSLDGGYNSPLHF	TGTGCCAGCAGCTTAGACGGCGGCTATAATTCACCCCTCCACTTT	TRBJ1-6	-	TRBV11-3	-